The entry below gives a single T cell receptor beta chain sequence along with its context. For the second PCR, which ran for about 6 to 11 cycles, a sample-barcoded 5' primer and a J-beta primer mix were used. Per sample, CDR3-containing paired-end reads numbered at least 2.5 million. TCRdb used MiXCR to reprocess the 5' RACE reads, holding one entry per CDR3 protein. The sample contains 600,000 to 900,000 distinct CDR3 sequences, under 30% of which appear only once. This entry comes from a study of blood T cells in healthy people across ages. For every donor, a draw yielded around 9.4 milliliters of peripheral blood. V lost 0 bases and J lost 5, with 8 bases in between. Germline-derived CDR1 and CDR2 are SGDLS and YYNGEE. The CDR3 extends over 14 amino acids. These sequences were also reported in another study, on T cells of mothers and their children. That source notes: Barcodes for each sample and 2-4 random nucleotides were added by the M1S primer used in the second PCR. Each child contributed around 3 million TCR beta CDR3 reads, while each mother contributed over 8 million.

The chain has TRBV9 and TRBJ2-2; D is ambiguous. The sample comprised blood. The receptor was derived from a boy aged 5-17 years in good health. CDR3 residues: CASSVGSGTGELFF. For the CDR3, the DNA is TGTGCCAGCAGCGTAGGGTCCGGGACCGGGGAGCTGTTTTTT.